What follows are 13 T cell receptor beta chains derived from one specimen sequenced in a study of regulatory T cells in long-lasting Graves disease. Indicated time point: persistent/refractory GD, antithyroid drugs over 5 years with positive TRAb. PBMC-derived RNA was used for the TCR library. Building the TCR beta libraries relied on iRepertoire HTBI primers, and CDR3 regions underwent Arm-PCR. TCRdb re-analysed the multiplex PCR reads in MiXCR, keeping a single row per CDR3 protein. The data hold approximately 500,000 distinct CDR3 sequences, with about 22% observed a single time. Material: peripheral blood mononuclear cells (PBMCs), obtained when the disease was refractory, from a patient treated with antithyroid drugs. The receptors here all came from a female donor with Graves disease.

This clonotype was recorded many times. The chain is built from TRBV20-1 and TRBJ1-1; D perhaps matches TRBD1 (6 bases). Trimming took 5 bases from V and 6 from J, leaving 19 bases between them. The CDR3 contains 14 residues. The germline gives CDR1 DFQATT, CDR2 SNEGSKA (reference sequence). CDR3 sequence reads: CSAPPGEVNAEAFF. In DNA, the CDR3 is TGCAGTGCTCCTCCAGGGGAGGTTAACGCTGAAGCTTTCTTT.

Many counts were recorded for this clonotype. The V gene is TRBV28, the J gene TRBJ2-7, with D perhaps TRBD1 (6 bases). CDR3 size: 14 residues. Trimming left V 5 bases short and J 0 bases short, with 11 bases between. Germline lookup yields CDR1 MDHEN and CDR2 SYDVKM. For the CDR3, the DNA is TGTGCCAGCAGTCCTCAGGGGCTCTCCTACGAGCAGTACTTC. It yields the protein CASSPQGLSYEQYF.

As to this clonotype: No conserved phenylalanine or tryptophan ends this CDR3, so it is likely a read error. CDR3 DNA sequence: TGTGCCAGCAGGAGGTCCGGCAGGGAGGAAACTAATGAAAAACTGTTTTCT. Its protein product is CASRRSGREETNEKLFS. This sequence joins TRBV27 and TRBJ1-4; TRBD1 is a possible D gene (5 bases). This CDR3 spans 17 amino acids. Germline V gives CDR1 MNHEY, CDR2 SMNVEV (reference sequence). The V and J ends lost 6 bases and 1 base respectively, with 18 bases between them.

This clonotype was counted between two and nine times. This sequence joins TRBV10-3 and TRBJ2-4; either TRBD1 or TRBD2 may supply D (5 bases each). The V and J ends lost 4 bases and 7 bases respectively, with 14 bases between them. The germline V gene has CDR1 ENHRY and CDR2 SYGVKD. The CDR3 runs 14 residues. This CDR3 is CAISGGIRGNIQYF. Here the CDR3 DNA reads TGTGCCATCAGTGGGGGGATCCGGGGCAACATTCAGTACTTC.

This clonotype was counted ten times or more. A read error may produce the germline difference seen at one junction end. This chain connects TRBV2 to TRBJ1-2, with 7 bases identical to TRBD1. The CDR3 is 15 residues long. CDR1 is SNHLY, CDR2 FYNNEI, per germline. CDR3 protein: CASSEDRVFDYGYTF. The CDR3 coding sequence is TGTGCCAGCAGCGAAGACAGGGTTTTCGACTATGGCTACACCTTC.

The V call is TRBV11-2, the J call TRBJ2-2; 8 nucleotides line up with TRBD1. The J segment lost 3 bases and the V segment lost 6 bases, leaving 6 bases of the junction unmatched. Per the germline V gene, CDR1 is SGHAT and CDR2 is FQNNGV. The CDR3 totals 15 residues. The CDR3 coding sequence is TGTGCCAGCAGTTCGGACAGGGTGTACACCGGGGAGCTGTTTTTT. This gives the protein CASSSDRVYTGELFF.

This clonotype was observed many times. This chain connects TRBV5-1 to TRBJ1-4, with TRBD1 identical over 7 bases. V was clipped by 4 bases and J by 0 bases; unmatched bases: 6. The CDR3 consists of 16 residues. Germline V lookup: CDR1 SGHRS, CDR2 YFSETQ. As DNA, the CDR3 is TGCGCCAGCAGCAGTGGGACAGCAGCAACTAATGAAAAACTGTTTTTT. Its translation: CASSSGTAATNEKLFF.

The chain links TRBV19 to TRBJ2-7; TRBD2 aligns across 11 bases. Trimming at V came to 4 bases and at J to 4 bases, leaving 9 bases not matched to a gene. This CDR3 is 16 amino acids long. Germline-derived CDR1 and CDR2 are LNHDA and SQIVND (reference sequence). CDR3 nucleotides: TGTGCCAGTAGTAACGCGGGACTAGCGGTTCCTTACGAGCAGTACTTC. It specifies CASSNAGLAVPYEQYF.

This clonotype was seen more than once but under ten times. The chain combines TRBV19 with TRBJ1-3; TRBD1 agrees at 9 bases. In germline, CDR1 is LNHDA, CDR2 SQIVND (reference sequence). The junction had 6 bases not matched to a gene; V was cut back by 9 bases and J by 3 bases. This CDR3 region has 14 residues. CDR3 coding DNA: TGTGCCAGCCGGGACAGGGCCGGTGGAAACACCATATATTTT. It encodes CASRDRAGGNTIYF.

The CDR3 spells CARSRDRGTGANVLTF. CDR3 sequence (DNA): TGTGCCAGGTCCCGGGACAGGGGTACTGGGGCCAACGTCCTGACTTTC. The genes are TRBV11-3 and TRBJ2-6; 10 nucleotides match TRBD1. Trimming removed 9 bases from V and 2 bases from J; junction bases left unmatched: 7. Germline V gene lookup returns CDR1 SGHNT and CDR2 YENEEA. The CDR3 runs to 16 residues.

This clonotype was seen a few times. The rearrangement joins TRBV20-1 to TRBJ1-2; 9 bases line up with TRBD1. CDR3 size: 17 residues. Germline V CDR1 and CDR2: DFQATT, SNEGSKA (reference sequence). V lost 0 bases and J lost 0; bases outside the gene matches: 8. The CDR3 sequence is CSARDGGQGLSNYGYTF. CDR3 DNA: TGCAGTGCTAGAGATGGGGGACAGGGCCTATCTAACTATGGCTACACCTTC.

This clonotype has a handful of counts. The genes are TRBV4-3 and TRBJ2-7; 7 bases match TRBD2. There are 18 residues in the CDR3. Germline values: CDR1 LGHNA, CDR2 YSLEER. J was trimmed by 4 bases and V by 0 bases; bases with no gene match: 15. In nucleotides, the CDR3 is TGCGCCAGCAGCCAAGATCTCAGGGAGGGAAGTTATAGGTACGAGCAGTACTTC. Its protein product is CASSQDLREGSYRYEQYF.

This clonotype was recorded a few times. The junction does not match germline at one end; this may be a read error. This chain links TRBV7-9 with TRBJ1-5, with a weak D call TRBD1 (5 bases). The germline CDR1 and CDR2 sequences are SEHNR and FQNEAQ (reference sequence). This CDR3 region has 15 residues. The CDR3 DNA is TGCGCCAGCAGCCAAGGGAGGGGCCCTTATCAGCCCCAGCATTTT. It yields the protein CASSQGRGPYQPQHF.